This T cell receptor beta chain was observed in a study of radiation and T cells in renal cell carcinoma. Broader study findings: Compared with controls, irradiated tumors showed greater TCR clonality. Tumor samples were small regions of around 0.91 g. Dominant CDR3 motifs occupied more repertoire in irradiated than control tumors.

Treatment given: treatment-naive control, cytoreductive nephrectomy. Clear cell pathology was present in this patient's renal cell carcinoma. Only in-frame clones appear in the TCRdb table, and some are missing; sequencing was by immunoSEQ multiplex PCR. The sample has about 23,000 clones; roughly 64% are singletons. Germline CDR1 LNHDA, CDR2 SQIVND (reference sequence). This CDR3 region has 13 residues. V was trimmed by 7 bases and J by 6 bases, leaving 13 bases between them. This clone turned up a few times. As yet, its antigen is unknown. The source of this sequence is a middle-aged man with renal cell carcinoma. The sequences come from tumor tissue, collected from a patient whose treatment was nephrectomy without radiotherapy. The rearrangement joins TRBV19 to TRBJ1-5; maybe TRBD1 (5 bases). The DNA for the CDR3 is TGTGCCAGTACAAGACAGCCGGGTCAGCCCCAGCATTTT. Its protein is CASTRQPGQPQHF.